Below, 17 T cell receptor beta chains from the same sample are listed, as sequenced in a study of a mutant IDH1 vaccine in newly diagnosed glioma. Generated by immunoSEQ multiplex PCR, the TCRdb table keeps only in-frame clones and is missing some. The data contain around 30,000 clones, roughly 90% of them singletons. As for time point: week 11, during vaccination. Vaccination used 300 ug of mutant IDH1 20-mer peptide per dose, with topical imiquimod. Their antigens remain unidentified. The specimen was PBMCs, collected from a glioma patient whose treatment included an IDH1 peptide vaccine. Source of these receptors: a man aged 18 to 30 with glioma.

This sequence joins TRBV15 and TRBJ1-1; the D gene is possibly TRBD1 (5 bases). Germline loops: CDR1 LNHNV, CDR2 YYDKDF (reference sequence). The CDR3 sequence is 14 residues long. Between the trimmed V and J ends, which lost 7 bases and 1 base, there was a span of 13 bases. In DNA, the CDR3 is TGTGCCACCACCCAGGCACAGGCGAACACTGAAGCTTTCTTT. The encoded protein is CATTQAQANTEAFF.

This clone was recorded only once. The DNA is omitted, as the CDR3 cannot be located on it reliably, and the CDR3 follows TCRdb's listing. This rearrangement joins TRBV30 to TRBJ1-1; the table's D call, TRBD1, has no DNA check behind it. Germline CDR1 and CDR2: GTSNPN and SVGIG (reference sequence). The CDR3 spans 19 amino acids, including both terminal residues. The CDR3 is CAWSVLVWGQGAWSTEAFF.

V gene TRBV7-2 combines with J gene TRBJ1-5; D remains unclear. The V gene's germline CDR1 is SGHTA and CDR2 FQGNSA. V shed 1 base and J shed 0 bases, with 16 bases lying between them. The CDR3 totals 18 residues. CDR3: CASSLGAQQLYSNQPQHF. Here the CDR3 DNA reads TGTGCCAGCAGCTTAGGGGCACAGCAGCTCTATAGCAATCAGCCCCAGCATTTT.

The chain combines TRBV4-3 with TRBJ2-2; D uncertain. The germline V gene has CDR1 LGHNA and CDR2 YSLEER. Deletions cut 0 bases from V and 4 bases from J, with 9 bases between. The CDR3 is 15 residues long. In nucleotides, the CDR3 is TGCGCCAGCAGCCAAGAGTTGGTGGTCACCGGGGAGCTGTTTTTT. This codes for CASSQELVVTGELFF.

The chain joins TRBV27 to TRBJ2-1, with D tentatively TRBD2 (6 bases). V shed 6 bases and J shed 9 bases, with 12 bases lying between them. The CDR3 is 12 amino acids. The germline CDR1 and CDR2 sequences are MNHEY and SMNVEV (reference sequence). Written as DNA, the CDR3 is TGTGCCAGCAGCCTCGGAGGGGCTGAGCAGTTCTTC. Translated: CASSLGGAEQFF.

The chain employs TRBV6-5 and TRBJ2-7; the match to TRBD2 covers 8 bases. The CDR3 has 15 residues. The V segment lost 10 bases and the J segment 0 bases; nucleotides outside the gene matches: 11. Germline CDR1 MNHEY, CDR2 SVGAGI. CDR3 in amino acids: CATNGLAGNSYEQYF. CDR3 in DNA: TGTGCCACTAACGGGTTAGCGGGAAACTCCTACGAGCAGTACTTC.

The chain combines TRBV25-1 with TRBJ2-3, with 12 bases that match TRBD2. The CDR3 runs to 16 residues. The ends lost 4 bases at V and 4 bases at J; junction bases unmatched: 6. CDR1 is MGHDK, CDR2 SYGVNS, per germline. DNA of the CDR3: TGTGCCAGCAGTGTATTGACTAGCGGGGGTCCAGATACGCAGTATTTT. As protein: CASSVLTSGGPDTQYF.

The gene calls are TRBV29-1 and TRBJ1-1; a possible D gene is TRBD1 (5 bases). The CDR3 loop spans 13 amino acids. Germline V gene data show CDR1 as SQVTM and CDR2 as ANQGSEA. V shed 7 bases and J shed 2 bases, with 14 bases lying between them. CDR3 nucleotides: TGCAGCGCCCTTTGGGGGGGAAACACTGAAGCTTTCTTT. It translates to CSALWGGNTEAFF.

The V and J genes are TRBV14 and TRBJ2-5; D gene uncertain. The germline CDR1 and CDR2 sequences are SGHDN and FVKESK. The CDR3 length is 13 residues. Trimming pared 0 bases from V and 14 bases from J, leaving 16 bases between. The CDR3 coding sequence is TGTGCCAGCAGCCAAGATCTTGGTCGGACCCTCTACTTC. This encodes CASSQDLGRTLYF.

The chain combines TRBV7-9 with TRBJ2-7, with D possibly TRBD1 on 6 matching bases. Germline assignment: CDR1 SEHNR and CDR2 FQNEAQ (reference sequence). The CDR3 sequence is 15 residues long. Trimming removed 3 bases from V and 5 bases from J, with 17 bases in between. The CDR3 protein is CASSFASRDMNEQYF. The CDR3 coding sequence is TGTGCCAGCAGCTTTGCCTCCCGGGACATGAACGAGCAGTACTTC.

This clone was seen only once. The rearrangement uses TRBV4-2 and TRBJ1-2; 9 bases are a match to TRBD1. V trimming: 4 bases; J trimming: 2 bases; junction bases outside the gene matches: 5. The CDR3 runs to 15 residues. Germline CDR1 reads LGHNA; CDR2 reads YNFKEQ. The CDR3 sequence is CASSLTGQGNYGYTF. The DNA of the CDR3 is TGTGCCAGCAGCCTAACGGGACAGGGAAACTATGGCTACACCTTC.

The rearrangement joins TRBV4-2 to TRBJ1-1, with 9 bases aligning to TRBD1. CDR1 and CDR2 (germline): LGHNA, YNFKEQ. V shed 3 bases and J 3 bases; nucleotides not matched to a gene: 8. The CDR3 is 16 residues long. The CDR3 sequence: CASSHGEGQGYTEAFF. The DNA of the CDR3 is TGTGCCAGCAGCCATGGAGAGGGACAGGGCTACACTGAAGCTTTCTTT.

CDR3 loop: CATSREDSDNSPLHF. CDR3 bases: TGTGCCACCAGCAGAGAGGACAGTGATAATTCACCCCTCCACTTT. The chain has TRBV15 and TRBJ1-6; D is perhaps TRBD1 (6 bases). Germline values: CDR1 LNHNV, CDR2 YYDKDF (reference sequence). The V end was cut by 0 bases, the J end by 5 bases, with 8 bases between. There are 15 residues in the CDR3.

This clone was seen a single time. The V gene is TRBV4-3, the J gene TRBJ2-7, with TRBD2 matching 9 bases. Germline values: CDR1 LGHNA, CDR2 YSLEER. This CDR3 comprises 18 residues. V lost 3 bases, J lost 1 base, and 13 bases stayed unmatched. CDR3 region: CASSQGMGLAGRSYEQYF. Here the CDR3 DNA reads TGCGCCAGCAGCCAGGGAATGGGGCTAGCGGGAAGATCCTACGAGCAGTACTTC.

J is TRBJ2-7 and V is TRBV2; perhaps TRBD1 as D (6 bases). V lost 7 bases and J 1 base, leaving 14 bases between the germline ends. CDR3 size: 14 residues. Germline CDR1 is SNHLY and CDR2 is FYNNEI. CDR3 nucleotide sequence: TGTGCCAGCACCAAGACAGGCCATTCCTACGAGCAGTACTTC. Translation: CASTKTGHSYEQYF.

V usage is TRBV18 and J usage is TRBJ1-2, with 11 nucleotides matching TRBD1. The germline V gene has CDR1 KGHSH and CDR2 LQKENI. The CDR3 is 17 residues long. V gave up 3 bases and J gave up 4 bases; unmatched junction bases: 10. The CDR3, as DNA: TGTGCCAGCTCACCTCCAGGACAGGGGGCCTGGGGCTATGGCTACACCTTC. Its protein is CASSPPGQGAWGYGYTF. Complete variable domain (other parts from reference TRBV18 and TRBJ1-2): NAGVMQNPRHLVRRRGQEARLRCSPMKGHSHVYWYRQLPEEGLKFMVYLQKENIIDESGMPKERFSAEFPKEGPSILRIQQVVRGDSAAYFCASSPPGQGAWGYGYTFGSGTRLTVV.

This clone showed up just once. The rearrangement joins TRBV27 to TRBJ2-7, with D hard to call. The CDR3 spans 15 residues. Germline loops: CDR1 MNHEY, CDR2 SMNVEV (reference sequence). V lost 4 bases and J 5 bases, leaving 18 bases between the germline ends. The CDR3 is CASSSHPATPHEQYF. In DNA form, the CDR3 reads TGTGCCAGCAGTTCCCACCCGGCCACCCCCCACGAGCAGTACTTC.